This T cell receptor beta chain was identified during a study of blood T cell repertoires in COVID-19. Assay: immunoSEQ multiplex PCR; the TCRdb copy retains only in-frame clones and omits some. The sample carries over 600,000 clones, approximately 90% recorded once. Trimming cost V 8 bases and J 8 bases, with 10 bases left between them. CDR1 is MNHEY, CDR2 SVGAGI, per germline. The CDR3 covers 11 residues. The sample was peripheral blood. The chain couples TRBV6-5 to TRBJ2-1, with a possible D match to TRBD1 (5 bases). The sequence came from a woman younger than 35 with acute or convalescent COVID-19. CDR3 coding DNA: TGTGCCAGCCTGCAGGGCTATGAGCAGTTCTTC. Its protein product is CASLQGYEQFF.